The present TCR beta chain was sequenced within a study of spatial heterogeneity in lung cancer. TCRdb ran MiXCR on the 5' RACE reads and lists one entry per CDR3 protein. The repertoire includes approximately 81,000 distinct CDR3 sequences, 10% to 15% of them detected once, and 4.6% sits in the top ten. The CDR3 is 14 amino acids. The time point is: sample taken at primary tumor resection. In each case, whole RNA from tumor, nontumor lung or frozen PBMC was sequenced unsorted. Specimen: PBMCs, collected at surgery. This rearrangement joins TRBV21-1 to TRBJ1-2; no check of the table's D call, TRBD1, against the DNA was made. TRBV21-1 represents a pseudogene. The receptor's source is a male donor with early-stage non-small cell lung cancer. The CDR3 nucleotides read TGTGCCAGCACCAGCACGGGACAGAACTATGGCTACACCTTC. It translates to CASTSTGQNYGYTF.